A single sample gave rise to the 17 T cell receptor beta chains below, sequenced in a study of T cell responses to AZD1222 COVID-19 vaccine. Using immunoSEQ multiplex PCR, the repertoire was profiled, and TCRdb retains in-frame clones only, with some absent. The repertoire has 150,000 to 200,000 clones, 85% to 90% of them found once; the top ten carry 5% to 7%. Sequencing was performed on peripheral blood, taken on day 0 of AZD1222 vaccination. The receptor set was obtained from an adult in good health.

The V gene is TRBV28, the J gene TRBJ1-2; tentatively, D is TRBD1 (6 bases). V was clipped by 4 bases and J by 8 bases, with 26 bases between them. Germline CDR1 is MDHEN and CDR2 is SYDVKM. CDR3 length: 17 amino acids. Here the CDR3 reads CASSSEADRTNYGGYTF. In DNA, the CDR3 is TGTGCCAGCAGTTCAGAGGCGGACAGAACCAATTACGGCGGCTACACCTTC.

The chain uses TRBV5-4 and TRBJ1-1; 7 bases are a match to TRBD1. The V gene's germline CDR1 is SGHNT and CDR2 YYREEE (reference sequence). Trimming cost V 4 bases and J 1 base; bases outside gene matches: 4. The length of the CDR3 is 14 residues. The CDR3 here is CASSPTGRNTEAFF. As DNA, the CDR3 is TGTGCCAGCAGCCCGACAGGGAGGAACACTGAAGCTTTCTTT.

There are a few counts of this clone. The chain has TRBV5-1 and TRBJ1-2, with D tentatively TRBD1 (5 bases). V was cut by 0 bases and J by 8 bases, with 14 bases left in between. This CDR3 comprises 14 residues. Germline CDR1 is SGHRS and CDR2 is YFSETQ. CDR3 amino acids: CASSLGTSGGGYTF. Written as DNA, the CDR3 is TGCGCCAGCAGCTTGGGGACATCAGGCGGGGGCTACACCTTC. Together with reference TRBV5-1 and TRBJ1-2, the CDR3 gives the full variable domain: KAGVTQTPRYLIKTRGQQVTLSCSPISGHRSVSWYQQTPGQGLQFLFEYFSETQRNKGNFPGRFSGRQFSNSRSEMNVSTLELGDSALYLCASSLGTSGGGYTFGSGTRLTVV.

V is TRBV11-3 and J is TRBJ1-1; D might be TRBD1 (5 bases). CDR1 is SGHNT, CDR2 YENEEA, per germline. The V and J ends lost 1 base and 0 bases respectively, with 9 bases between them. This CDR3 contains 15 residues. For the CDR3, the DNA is TGTGCCAGCAGCTTAGGGGGGGGAATGAACACTGAAGCTTTCTTT. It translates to CASSLGGGMNTEAFF.

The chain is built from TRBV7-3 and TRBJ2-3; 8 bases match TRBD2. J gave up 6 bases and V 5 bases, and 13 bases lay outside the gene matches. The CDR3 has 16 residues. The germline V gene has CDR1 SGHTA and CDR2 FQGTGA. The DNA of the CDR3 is TGTGCCAGCAGCCGCGGGACTAGTCTACAAGGTGATACGCAGTATTTT. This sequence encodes CASSRGTSLQGDTQYF.

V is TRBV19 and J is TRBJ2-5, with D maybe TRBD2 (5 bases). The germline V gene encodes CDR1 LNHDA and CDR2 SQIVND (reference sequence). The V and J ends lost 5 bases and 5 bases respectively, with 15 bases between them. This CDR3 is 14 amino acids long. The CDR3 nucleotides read TGTGCCAGTAGTCCCCCGTCTCCGGGGGAGACCCAGTACTTC. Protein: CASSPPSPGETQYF.

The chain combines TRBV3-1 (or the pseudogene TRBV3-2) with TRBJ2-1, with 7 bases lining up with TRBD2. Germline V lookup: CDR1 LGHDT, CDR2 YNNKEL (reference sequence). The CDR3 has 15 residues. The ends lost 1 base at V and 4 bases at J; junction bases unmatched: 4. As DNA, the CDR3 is TGTGCCAGCAGCCAAGGGCTAGCGGCTTACAATGAGCAGTTCTTC. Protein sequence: CASSQGLAAYNEQFF.

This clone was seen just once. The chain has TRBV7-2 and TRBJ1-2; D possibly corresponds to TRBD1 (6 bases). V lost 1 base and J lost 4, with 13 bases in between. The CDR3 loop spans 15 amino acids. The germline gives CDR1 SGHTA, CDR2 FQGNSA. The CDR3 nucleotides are TGTGCCAGCAGCTTAGACTCCGGGGGCACCTATGGCTACACCTTC. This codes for CASSLDSGGTYGYTF.

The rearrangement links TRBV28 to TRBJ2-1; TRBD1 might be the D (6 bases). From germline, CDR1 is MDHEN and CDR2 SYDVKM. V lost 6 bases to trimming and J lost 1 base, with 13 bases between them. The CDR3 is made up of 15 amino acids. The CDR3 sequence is CASRYRVGSYNEQFF. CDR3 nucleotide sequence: TGTGCCAGCAGATACAGGGTGGGGTCCTACAATGAGCAGTTCTTC.

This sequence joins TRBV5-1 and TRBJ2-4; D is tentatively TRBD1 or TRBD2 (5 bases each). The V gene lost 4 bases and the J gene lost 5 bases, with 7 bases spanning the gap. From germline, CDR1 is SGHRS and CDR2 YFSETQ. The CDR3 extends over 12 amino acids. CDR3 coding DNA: TGCGCCAGCAGCGGGGGACAAAACATTCAGTACTTC. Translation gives CASSGGQNIQYF. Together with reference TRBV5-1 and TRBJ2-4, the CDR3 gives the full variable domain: KAGVTQTPRYLIKTRGQQVTLSCSPISGHRSVSWYQQTPGQGLQFLFEYFSETQRNKGNFPGRFSGRQFSNSRSEMNVSTLELGDSALYLCASSGGQNIQYFGAGTRLSVL.

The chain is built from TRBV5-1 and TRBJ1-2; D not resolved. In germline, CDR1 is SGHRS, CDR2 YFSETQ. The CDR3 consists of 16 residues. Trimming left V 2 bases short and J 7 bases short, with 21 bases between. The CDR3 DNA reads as TGCGCCAGCAGCTTTGGTGCCACCCCGTTGGAGTTTGGCTACACCTTC. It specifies CASSFGATPLEFGYTF. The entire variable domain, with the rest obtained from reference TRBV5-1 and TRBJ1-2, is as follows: KAGVTQTPRYLIKTRGQQVTLSCSPISGHRSVSWYQQTPGQGLQFLFEYFSETQRNKGNFPGRFSGRQFSNSRSEMNVSTLELGDSALYLCASSFGATPLEFGYTFGSGTRLTVV.

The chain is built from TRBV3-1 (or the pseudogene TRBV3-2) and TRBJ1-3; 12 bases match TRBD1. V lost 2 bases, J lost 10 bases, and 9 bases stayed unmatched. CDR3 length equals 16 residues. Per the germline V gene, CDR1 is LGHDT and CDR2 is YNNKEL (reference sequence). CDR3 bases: TGTGCCAGCAGCCAACCCCGGGACAGGGGGCTAGGGACCATATATTTT. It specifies CASSQPRDRGLGTIYF.

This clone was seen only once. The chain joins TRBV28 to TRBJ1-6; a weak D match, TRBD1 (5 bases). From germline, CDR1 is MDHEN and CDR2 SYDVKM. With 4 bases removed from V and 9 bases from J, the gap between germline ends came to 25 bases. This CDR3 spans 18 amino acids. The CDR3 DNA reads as TGTGCCAGCAGTTACGCCATCTCAGGGACGTCCCTTGGTTCACCCCTCCACTTT. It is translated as CASSYAISGTSLGSPLHF. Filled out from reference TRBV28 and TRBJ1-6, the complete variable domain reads DVKVTQSSRYLVKRTGEKVFLECVQDMDHENMFWYRQDPGLGLRLIYFSYDVKMKEKGDIPEGYSVSREKKERFSLILESASTNQTSMYLCASSYAISGTSLGSPLHFGNGTRLTVT.

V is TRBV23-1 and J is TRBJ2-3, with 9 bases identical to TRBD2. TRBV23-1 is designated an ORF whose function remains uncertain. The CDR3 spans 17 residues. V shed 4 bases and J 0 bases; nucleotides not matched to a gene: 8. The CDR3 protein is CASSPRGGAPSTDTQYF. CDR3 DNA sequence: TGCGCCAGCAGTCCTCGCGGGGGGGCTCCTAGCACAGATACGCAGTATTTT.

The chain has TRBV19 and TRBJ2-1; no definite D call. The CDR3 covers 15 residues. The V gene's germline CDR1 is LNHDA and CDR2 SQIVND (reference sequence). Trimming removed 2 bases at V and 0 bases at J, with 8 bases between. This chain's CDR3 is CASSILGTSYNEQFF. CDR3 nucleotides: TGTGCCAGTAGTATACTCGGAACCTCCTACAATGAGCAGTTCTTC.

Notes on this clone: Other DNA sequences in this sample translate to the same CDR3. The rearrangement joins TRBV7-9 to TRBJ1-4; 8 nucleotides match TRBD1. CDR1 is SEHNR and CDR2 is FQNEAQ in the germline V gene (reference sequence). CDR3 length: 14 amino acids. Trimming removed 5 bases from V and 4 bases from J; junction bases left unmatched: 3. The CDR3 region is CASSPGQGNEKLFF. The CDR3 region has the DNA TGTGCCAGCAGCCCCGGACAGGGTAATGAAAAACTGTTTTTT.

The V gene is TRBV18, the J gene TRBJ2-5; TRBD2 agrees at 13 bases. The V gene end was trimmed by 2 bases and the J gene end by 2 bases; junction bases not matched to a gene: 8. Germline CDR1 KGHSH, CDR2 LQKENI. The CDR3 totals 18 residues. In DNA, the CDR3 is TGTGCCAGCTCACCATATGCGACTAGCGGGAGGAAGCAAGAGACCCAGTACTTC. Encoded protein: CASSPYATSGRKQETQYF. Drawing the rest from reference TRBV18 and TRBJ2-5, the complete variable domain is NAGVMQNPRHLVRRRGQEARLRCSPMKGHSHVYWYRQLPEEGLKFMVYLQKENIIDESGMPKERFSAEFPKEGPSILRIQQVVRGDSAAYFCASSPYATSGRKQETQYFGPGTRLLVL.